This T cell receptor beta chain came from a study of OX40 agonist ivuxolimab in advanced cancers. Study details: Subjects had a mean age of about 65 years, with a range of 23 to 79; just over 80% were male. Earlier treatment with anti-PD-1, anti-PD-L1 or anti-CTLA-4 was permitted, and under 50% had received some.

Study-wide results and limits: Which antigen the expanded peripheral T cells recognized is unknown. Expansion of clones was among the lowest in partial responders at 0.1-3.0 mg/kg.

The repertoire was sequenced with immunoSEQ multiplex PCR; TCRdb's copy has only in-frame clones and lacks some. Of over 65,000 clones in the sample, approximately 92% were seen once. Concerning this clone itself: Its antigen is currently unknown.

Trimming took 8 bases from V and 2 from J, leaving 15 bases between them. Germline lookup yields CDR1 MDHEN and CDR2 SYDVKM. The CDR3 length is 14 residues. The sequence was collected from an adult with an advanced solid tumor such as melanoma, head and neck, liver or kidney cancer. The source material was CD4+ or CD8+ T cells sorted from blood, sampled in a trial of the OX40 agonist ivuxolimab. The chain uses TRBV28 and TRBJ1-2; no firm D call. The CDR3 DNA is TGTGCCAGCGGGCCTCTAGGACGGAACTATGGCTACACCTTC. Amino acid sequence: CASGPLGRNYGYTF.